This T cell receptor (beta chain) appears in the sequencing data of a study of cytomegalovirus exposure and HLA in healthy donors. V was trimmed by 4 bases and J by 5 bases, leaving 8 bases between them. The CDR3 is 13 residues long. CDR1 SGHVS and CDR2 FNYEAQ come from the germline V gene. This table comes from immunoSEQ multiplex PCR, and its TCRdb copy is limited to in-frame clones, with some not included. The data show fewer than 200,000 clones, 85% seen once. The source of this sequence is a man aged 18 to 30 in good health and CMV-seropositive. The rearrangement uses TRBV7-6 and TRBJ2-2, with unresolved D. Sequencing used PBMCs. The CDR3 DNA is TGTGCCAGCAGCTCCGACTCGACCGGGGAGCTGTTTTTT. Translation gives CASSSDSTGELFF.